This T cell receptor beta chain was documented in a study of T cell clonotyping in hematopoietic cell transplantation. Notes on the study in general: Recipient TCR diversity dropped after transplant; expanded clonotypes rose from day 30 to 180. At the given depth, recipient repertoires were over 95% de novo clonotypes.

Assay used: immunoSEQ multiplex PCR; TCRdb lists only in-frame clones, some missing. Of about 29,000 clones listed, roughly nine tenths are singletons. Notes on this clone: The antigen is undetermined.

This specimen consisted of PBMCs, obtained 100 days after allogeneic stem cell transplant. The receptor comes from a female patient in her fifties who had an allogeneic stem cell transplant from a related donor, so the T cells may come from the graft donor. Some clones in this sample may be carry-over from other donors' samples.

CDR3 nucleotide sequence: TGCGCCAGCAGCTCGGACAGCCACTCCTACGAGCAGTACTTC. This encodes CASSSDSHSYEQYF. The chain carries TRBV5-1 and TRBJ2-7; the D gene is possibly TRBD1 (6 bases). V was trimmed by 3 bases and J by 0 bases, leaving 10 bases between them. The CDR3 loop spans 14 amino acids. CDR1 is SGHRS and CDR2 is YFSETQ in the germline V gene. Full variable domain (outside the CDR3, taken from reference TRBV5-1 and TRBJ2-7): KAGVTQTPRYLIKTRGQQVTLSCSPISGHRSVSWYQQTPGQGLQFLFEYFSETQRNKGNFPGRFSGRQFSNSRSEMNVSTLELGDSALYLCASSSDSHSYEQYFGPGTRLTVT.